This TCR beta chain was sequenced during a study of cytomegalovirus exposure and HLA in healthy donors (dated by TCRdb to about 2017). General notes on the study: An earlier analysis of a few hundred of the donors reported over 250 Gb of sequence data and some 110 million unique TCR beta sequences obtained from approximately 180 million T cells. The study aimed to test whether cataloging public T cell receptors could reveal signatures of past pathogen exposure. Typing coverage differed by locus: A, B, C, DRB1 and DQB1 were typed in roughly 620-630 donors, DQA1 in roughly 510, DPA1 in nearly 610, and DPB1 in around 490. The T cell repertoires of 666 subjects were profiled by immunosequencing and related to cytomegalovirus serostatus. Donor age, sex, ethnicity and CMV serostatus were compiled alongside the repertoire data. Across 300 to 400 genotyped donors of the cohort, an average of about 240,000 unique TCR beta nucleotide sequences per donor were sequenced, and around 19% of those sequences were non-productive. The genetic ancestry cluster associated with self-reported Caucasian donors included 81% of the roughly 360 genotyped donors. Because of strong linkage in the cohort, a handful of DR-DQ haplotypes were treated as single units for association and clustering. All discovery cohort repertoires had been generated on a single sequencing platform. Rather than using new phenotypic data, the later analysis identified candidate immune exposures from TCR beta sequences and from how often those sequences occurred across donors. An earlier analysis of around 640 of the donors used high-throughput TCR beta sequencing to judge whether each TCR beta V gene segment behaved as functional or pseudogenic. HLA typing covered class I and class II loci at four-digit resolution. To study patterns of TCR occurrence, a later analysis re-analyzed previously published TCR beta repertoires from around 660 donors and added high-resolution HLA genotyping. Besides the first cohort of 550 to 750 subjects, a separate validation cohort made up of roughly 120 different subjects was used. To predict cytomegalovirus infection status, the study brought together high-throughput TCR immunosequencing, statistical association of individual TCRs with disease status, and machine learning. An early release that covered about 600 HLA-typed donors contained about 290 gigabases of sequencing data and tens of millions of unique TCR sequences. A later genetic analysis took genome-wide SNP genotypes for about 60% of the roughly 670 donors and used that subset as a discovery cohort. Broader findings and caveats from the paper: A cluster of highly shared sequence variants was judged likely to represent a technical artifact of the sequencing pipeline. The earlier analysis of 587 of the donors excluded approximately 17 rarely observed V segments, including chromosome 9 orphons, because counts were too low. Strong co-occurrence of HLA alleles, especially DR and DQ, made assigning TCR associations to individual alleles difficult. In a later analysis, HLA-associated TCR beta chains were found to be more clonally expanded and to have lower generation probabilities than equally common non-associated chains. Specific HLA alleles were associated with around 18,000 TCR beta sequences at a false discovery rate of 0.05 in a later analysis. Because HLA typing was unavailable for some donors at each locus, only the typed subset was used in association tests. Most TCR sequences were observed very rarely across donors, whereas some public TCRs were present in many individuals. The study listed 150 to 200 TCR beta chains as associated with cytomegalovirus. In this cohort, only TCR beta chains were sequenced, and detectable features were limited by the absence of alpha or paired-chain data. In a later analysis, TCR association rates were found to vary across HLA loci, with the most associated TCRs seen for DRB1 alleles and the fewest for HLA-C alleles. Linkage disequilibrium might explain the correlated functional status among segregating V segments, but an unknown experimental factor could not be excluded. Compared with the 666-donor mean, donors in an Asian-associated ancestry cluster had fewer N-insertions in productive TCRs, according to a later genetic analysis. In vitro tests confirmed that a few of the cytomegalovirus-associated TCR beta chains recognize cytomegalovirus antigens. Some IMGT-functional V segments, including TRBV6-2 and TRBV6-3, could not be distinguished by the 87-base-pair reads and were therefore excluded. Presence/absence analyses assumed roughly uniform sequencing depth across donors, an assumption that may not hold. According to the authors, the approach could potentially be generalized to other disease states and immunological phenotypes. In a later genetic analysis, a missense DCLRE1C variant was associated with V-gene and J-gene trimming of TCR beta chains, and the association was replicated in an independent cohort. An earlier analysis of around 540 of the donors showed that most TCR beta V segments appeared in productive rearrangements either about 87% or about 30% of the time, which broadly matched IMGT annotations. A further reported finding was that TCR beta sequences accurately predicted the HLA-A and HLA-B alleles for most subjects in the first cohort. In a later analysis, most CMV-associated TCR beta chains were found to appear HLA-restricted, with HLA associations seemingly driven largely by CMV exposure. According to a later analysis, parvovirus B19, influenza, CMV and Epstein-Barr virus appeared linked to several top co-occurrence clusters. In both the original and validation cohorts, the classifier was reported to diagnose cytomegalovirus status with high specificity and sensitivity. CMV serostatus was the only immune exposure information available for the cohort.

This clone was observed a single time. Its antigen is not yet known. A junction boundary mismatches the germline segment, possibly from a read error. Receptor amplification or capture employed the immunoSEQ multiplex PCR assay. For the multiplex PCR, a mixture combining 60 forward primers for TCR Vbeta segments and 13 reverse primers for TCR Jbeta segments was used. A multiplex PCR assay on genomic DNA amplified the CDR3 region of rearranged TCR beta genes. The Illumina HiSeq System was used to sequence the amplified TCR beta libraries as 87-base-pair reads. The original methods were these. A later analysis counted 75 million to 100 million unique TCR beta chains across the 550 to 800 repertoires, and some 11 million of these chains were shared by at least two donors. To remove PCR and sequencing errors, raw reads were error-corrected and collapsed into unique sequences using a nearest-neighbor algorithm that merged closely related sequences. To assign V, D and J gene segments, CDR3 sequences were aligned to IMGT reference sequences. For a sequence to be retained, at least a six-nucleotide match to both a V gene segment and a J gene segment was required. A rearrangement counted as productive if the CDR3 had no stop codons and remained in frame with V and J, and every other rearrangement counted as non-productive. Following IMGT convention, CDR3 was defined as the stretch from the second conserved V-encoded cysteine up to the conserved J-encoded phenylalanine. Sequences without an unambiguous match to a single V gene segment were excluded from the earlier analysis of several hundred of the donors. In an earlier analysis of some 590 of the donors, V segments were called functional above 56.7% productive rearrangements and were called segregating when the between-donor standard deviation exceeded 5%. A statistical classification framework was developed to diagnose cytomegalovirus status using the catalog of TCR beta chain sequences. In a later analysis, TCR nucleotide sequences were compared against IMGT/GENE-DB human TR gene sequences so that V and J genes could be assigned. The TCRdist pipeline was used in a later analysis to assign CDR3 sequences and most-parsimonious VDJ recombination scenarios. In a later analysis, every TCR beta chain was defined by the combination of its CDR3 amino acid sequence and its V-gene family, and reads without a unique V-gene family were dropped. In a later analysis, approximately 590 highly shared, low-generation-probability nucleotide sequences were removed to address suspected cross-contamination and a sequencing artifact. In a later analysis, a clonal expansion index was calculated for each public chain from normalized within-repertoire ranks of inferred template counts. In a later analysis, generation probabilities were computed using a VDJ recombination model fitted to out-of-frame rearrangements, and the results were checked against IGoR. Hypergeometric tests were used in a later analysis to score TCR-TCR, TCR-HLA and TCR-CMV co-occurrence, with a repertoire-size bias correction applied to the TCR pairs. A later analysis estimated false discovery rates by permuting HLA or CMV assignments 20 times. A later analysis grouped co-occurring TCRs with DBSCAN, adding TCRdist sequence similarity when clustering within HLA-allele-positive subsets. Co-occurrence clustering excluded repertoires with fewer than 30,000 or more than 120,000 public chains, plus five with anomalous nucleotide sharing. Here the immuneACCESS table is served through TCRdb, limited to in-frame sequences with V and J called. Missing clones are a known gap in these copies; in checked studies unresolved V genes cover under half, and the rest lacks a known reason. The DNA was the basis for D and trimming; V, J and clone size are from that table. This sample comprises some 120,000 clones, about four fifths of them detected only once. The ten largest account for around 13% of the sample.

Including cysteine and phenylalanine, the CDR3 has 11 amino acids. The kept DNA is CDR3 alone, 33 bases in frame from the first base. Looking up the germline V gene (reference sequence) yields CDR1 MNHNY and CDR2 SVGAGI. The cohort consisted of approximately 690 healthy bone marrow donors. At the time of sampling, all cohort members were nominally healthy, though unrecorded immune exposures were likely present. The donor tested CMV seropositive, placing the donor among the 250 to 300 seropositive members of the cohort. Every donor gave a peripheral blood sample, and the peripheral blood mononuclear cells from that sample were used for TCR beta sequencing. Genomic DNA was extracted from the blood cell samples with the Qiagen DNeasy Blood Extraction Kit.

The rearranged chain carries TRBV6-6 and TRBJ1-3; TRBD1 is possibly the D segment (6 matching bases). Sequencing used PBMCs. This receptor was taken from a woman aged 55-69 years in good health and CMV-seropositive. CDR3 region: CASGPLTGTNF. The DNA sequence is given as TGTGCCAGCGGACCTTTGACAGGAACAAATTTT.